This entry lists 30 T cell receptor beta chains sequenced from one sample in a study of cytomegalovirus exposure and HLA in healthy donors listed by TCRdb under 2017. Library prep was done by the immunoSEQ multiplex PCR assay. For the multiplex PCR, a mixture combining 60 forward primers for TCR Vbeta segments and 13 reverse primers for TCR Jbeta segments was used. Held by TCRdb, this immuneACCESS table contains in-frame sequences only and omits some clones. Under half of the omission traces to an unresolved V gene where checked; the cause of the rest is unknown. This sample gives some 170,000 clones in total; approximately 90% of them show up just once. 0.65% to 0.9% of the sample is held by the ten biggest clonotypes. The sample taken for sequencing was PBMCs. These TCRs come from a woman in her 30s in good health and CMV-seronegative.

The rearrangement uses TRBV4-3 and TRBJ2-2; 7 nucleotides line up with TRBD2. The CDR3 runs 17 residues. In germline, CDR1 is LGHNA, CDR2 YSLEER. With 0 bases clipped from V and 2 bases from J, the junction kept 6 bases outside the gene matches. In nucleotides, the CDR3 is TGCGCCAGCAGCCAAGATTGGGGGGGGATAAACACCGGGGAGCTGTTTTTT. It yields the protein CASSQDWGGINTGELFF.

J is TRBJ2-1 and V is TRBV15, with D maybe TRBD1 (6 bases). This CDR3 contains 14 residues. From germline, CDR1 is LNHNV and CDR2 YYDKDF (reference sequence). Trimming pared 3 bases from V and 4 bases from J, leaving 10 bases between. The CDR3 DNA follows: TGTGCCACCAGCAGGACACAGGGATACAATGAGCAGTTCTTC. Protein: CATSRTQGYNEQFF.

This chain connects TRBV6-1 to TRBJ2-2; 7 bases are shared with TRBD2. This CDR3 is 17 amino acids long. Germline V lookup: CDR1 MNHNS, CDR2 SASEGT. V shed 2 bases, J shed 0 bases, and the junction held 6 bases outside the gene matches. The CDR3 protein is CASSERASGANTGELFF. The CDR3 DNA reads TGTGCCAGCAGTGAACGAGCTAGCGGAGCGAACACCGGGGAGCTGTTTTTT.

This chain links TRBV14 with TRBJ2-5, with no clear D. The CDR3 is made up of 12 amino acids. Germline values: CDR1 SGHDN, CDR2 FVKESK. Deletions cut 4 bases from V and 0 bases from J, with 3 bases between. The CDR3 coding sequence is TGTGCCAGCAGCCCTTACCAAGAGACCCAGTACTTC. It codes for CASSPYQETQYF.

This clone appeared a single time. The chain recombines TRBV27 with TRBJ2-1, with D unclear. Trimming took off 3 bases at V and 3 bases at J, with 3 bases between the two ends. CDR1 and CDR2 (germline): MNHEY, SMNVEV (reference sequence). There are 12 residues in the CDR3. In DNA form, the CDR3 reads TGTGCCAGCAGTTTCAACTACAATGAGCAGTTCTTC. Its protein is CASSFNYNEQFF.

The V call is TRBV7-9, the J call TRBJ1-6, with unresolved D. Trimming stripped 3 bases from V and 5 bases from J, with 11 bases between. CDR1 and CDR2 (germline): SEHNR, FQNEAQ (reference sequence). The CDR3 is made up of 15 amino acids. This CDR3 reads CASSLSREDNSPLHF. The CDR3 coding sequence is TGTGCCAGCAGCTTGAGCCGGGAAGATAATTCACCCCTCCACTTT.

This chain uses TRBV5-4 with TRBJ1-1; the D is unclear. Between the trimmed V and J ends, which lost 2 bases and 4 bases, there was a span of 18 bases. CDR1 and CDR2 (germline): SGHNT, YYREEE (reference sequence). The CDR3 is 16 amino acids. CDR3 in DNA: TGTGCCAGCAGCTTCAACAGCGGCATTAGGTTCACTGAAGCTTTCTTT. Translating it yields CASSFNSGIRFTEAFF.

The J gene is TRBJ2-1, the V gene TRBV5-1; 11 bases match TRBD2. J was trimmed by 9 bases and V by 1 base; bases with no gene match: 12. Germline V lookup: CDR1 SGHRS, CDR2 YFSETQ. This CDR3 is 17 amino acids long. The CDR3 nucleotides are TGCGCCAGCAGCTTGTATGCGACTAGCGGGATACCCGGTGAGCAGTTCTTC. Amino acids: CASSLYATSGIPGEQFF.

J is TRBJ2-3 and V is TRBV6-1; no firm D call. Trimming pared 1 base from V and 2 bases from J, leaving 10 bases between. Germline lookup yields CDR1 MNHNS and CDR2 SASEGT. This CDR3 spans 15 amino acids. In DNA, the CDR3 is TGTGCCAGCAGTGAAGTCGACATACTCACAGATACGCAGTATTTT. This sequence encodes CASSEVDILTDTQYF.

The chain combines TRBV11-2 with TRBJ2-3; TRBD1 matches at 7 bases. The CDR3 has 16 amino acids. Germline V gene lookup returns CDR1 SGHAT and CDR2 FQNNGV. V dropped 5 bases and J dropped 0; count of bases not matched to a gene: 8. The CDR3 coding sequence is TGTGCCAGCAGCACTTACAGGGGAAGGAGCACAGATACGCAGTATTTT. Protein sequence: CASSTYRGRSTDTQYF.

The rearrangement uses TRBV13 and TRBJ1-5, with a tentative D call TRBD1 (5 bases). In germline, CDR1 is PRHDT, CDR2 FYEKMQ (reference sequence). The CDR3 has 17 amino acids. Trimming cost V 0 bases and J 5 bases, with 17 bases left between them. The CDR3 coding sequence is TGTGCCAGCAGCTTAGGCAGGATTAGTGGGGGGGATCAGCCCCAGCATTTT. Translating gives CASSLGRISGGDQPQHF. Together with reference TRBV13 and TRBJ1-5, the CDR3 gives the full variable domain: AAGVIQSPRHLIKEKRETATLKCYPIPRHDTVYWYQQGPGQDPQFLISFYEKMQSDKGSIPDRFSAQQFSDYHSELNMSSLELGDSALYFCASSLGRISGGDQPQHFGDGTRLSIL.

The V and J genes are TRBV15 and TRBJ2-7; tentatively, D is TRBD1 (5 bases). CDR1 LNHNV and CDR2 YYDKDF come from the germline V gene (reference sequence). This CDR3 is built from 13 residues. Trimming pared 0 bases from V and 6 bases from J, leaving 9 bases between. The chain's CDR3 is CATSRDPGREQYF. The CDR3, as DNA: TGTGCCACCAGCAGAGATCCAGGGCGCGAGCAGTACTTC.

V and J are TRBV14 and TRBJ2-3; D call uncertain. Germline V CDR1 and CDR2: SGHDN, FVKESK. With 0 bases removed from V and 0 bases from J, the gap between germline ends came to 7 bases. The CDR3 covers 15 residues. Here the CDR3 DNA reads TGTGCCAGCAGCCAAGATCGTAGTAGCACAGATACGCAGTATTTT. Its translation is CASSQDRSSTDTQYF.

The V and J genes are TRBV6-6 and TRBJ2-1, with a tentative D call TRBD2 (6 bases). Germline loops: CDR1 MNHNY, CDR2 SVGAGI (reference sequence). The CDR3 is 14 amino acids. Trimming stripped 8 bases from V and 4 bases from J, with 15 bases between. CDR3 loop: CASLSGGGYNEQFF. The CDR3 region has the DNA TGTGCCAGCCTATCCGGGGGAGGATACAATGAGCAGTTCTTC.

The rearrangement joins TRBV7-2 to TRBJ2-1, with 7 bases identical to TRBD1. There are 19 residues in the CDR3. Germline values: CDR1 SGHTA, CDR2 FQGNSA. Germline trimming cut 4 bases from V and 0 bases from J; bases unmatched to any gene: 15. The CDR3 reads CASSSSNKPGQSSYNEQFF. For the CDR3, the DNA is TGTGCCAGCAGCTCATCAAACAAACCGGGACAGAGCTCCTACAATGAGCAGTTCTTC.

The genes are TRBV5-4 and TRBJ1-1, with TRBD1 as a possible D gene (6 bases). V was pared by 3 bases and J by 8 bases, with 8 bases between. The CDR3 consists of 11 residues. CDR1 and CDR2 from the germline V gene are SGHNT and YYREEE (reference sequence). CDR3 bases: TGTGCCAGCAGCTATCAGGGGGAAGCTTTCTTT. It codes for CASSYQGEAFF.

This chain connects TRBV19 to TRBJ2-2, with no clear D. The V end was cut by 1 base, the J end by 3 bases, with 12 bases between. CDR3 size: 16 residues. The germline gives CDR1 LNHDA, CDR2 SQIVND (reference sequence). This CDR3 is CASSIARLSYTGELFF. The CDR3 DNA follows: TGTGCCAGTAGTATAGCCCGCTTGAGTTACACCGGGGAGCTGTTTTTT.

V gene TRBV4-3 combines with J gene TRBJ2-3; 12 nucleotides agree with TRBD2. Germline CDR1 reads LGHNA; CDR2 reads YSLEER. V trimming: 1 base; J trimming: 2 bases; junction bases outside the gene matches: 16. The CDR3 has 21 residues. The CDR3 region is CASSQALALAGGLPSTDTQYF. CDR3 nucleotide sequence: TGCGCCAGCAGCCAAGCGTTAGCACTAGCGGGGGGTCTCCCCTCCACAGATACGCAGTATTTT.

This chain joins TRBV19 and TRBJ1-2; 7 bases match TRBD1. Germline V gene data show CDR1 as LNHDA and CDR2 as SQIVND (reference sequence). This CDR3 contains 13 residues. The V segment lost 7 bases and the J segment 4 bases; nucleotides outside the gene matches: 6. The CDR3 DNA reads as TGTGCCAGTACTTCCCGGGACAGCTATGGCTACACCTTC. Residues: CASTSRDSYGYTF.

This chain connects TRBV30 to TRBJ1-4, with TRBD1 matching over 7 bases. Germline CDR1 GTSNPN, CDR2 SVGIG (reference sequence). The CDR3 runs to 13 residues. Germline trimming cut 1 base from V and 7 bases from J; bases unmatched to any gene: 3. CDR3 nucleotide sequence: TGTGCCTGGAGTGCTACAGGGGTTGAAAAACTGTTTTTT. Translated, it gives CAWSATGVEKLFF.

The CDR3 sequence is CASSVTGGDGYTF. The CDR3 region has the DNA TGTGCCAGCAGCGTAACAGGGGGCGATGGCTACACCTTC. This chain links TRBV9 with TRBJ1-2; 9 bases fit TRBD1. V lost 1 base, J lost 6 bases, and 1 base stayed unmatched. The length of the CDR3 is 13 residues. CDR1 is SGDLS, CDR2 YYNGEE, per germline.

V gene TRBV6-6 combines with J gene TRBJ2-3, with 7 positions matching TRBD1. The J segment lost 4 bases and the V segment lost 6 bases, leaving 7 bases of the junction unmatched. Germline CDR1 is MNHNY and CDR2 is SVGAGI (reference sequence). CDR3 size: 14 residues. The CDR3 DNA reads as TGTGCCAGCAGAGGACAGGATTTAGCAGATACGCAGTATTTT. It translates to CASRGQDLADTQYF.

The rearrangement uses TRBV27 and TRBJ1-2; no firm D call. The CDR3 covers 14 residues. The V end was cut by 1 base, the J end by 5 bases, with 11 bases between. The V gene's germline CDR1 is MNHEY and CDR2 SMNVEV (reference sequence). The CDR3 loop is CASSLFGPGYGYTF. Here the CDR3 DNA reads TGTGCCAGCAGTTTATTCGGGCCGGGGTATGGCTACACCTTC.

The rearrangement uses TRBV5-4 and TRBJ2-3; 9 bases line up with TRBD2. This CDR3 has 17 residues. V dropped 4 bases and J dropped 1; count of bases not matched to a gene: 10. Looked up from germline, CDR1 is SGHNT and CDR2 is YYREEE (reference sequence). The CDR3 reads CASSRGGSGGRTDTQYF. The DNA of the CDR3 is TGTGCCAGCAGCCGGGGGGGTAGCGGGGGCCGCACAGATACGCAGTATTTT.

The V call is TRBV30, the J call TRBJ1-5; maybe TRBD1 (6 bases). The germline V gene encodes CDR1 GTSNPN and CDR2 SVGIG (reference sequence). V shed 1 base and J shed 6 bases, with 19 bases lying between them. The CDR3 sequence is 16 residues long. Here the CDR3 reads CAWSEGPGAFGQPQHF. The CDR3 DNA sequence: TGTGCCTGGAGTGAAGGTCCAGGGGCTTTCGGTCAGCCCCAGCATTTT.

V usage is TRBV6-6 and J usage is TRBJ1-2, with D possibly being TRBD1 (6 bases). Trimming took off 2 bases at V and 8 bases at J, with 15 bases between the two ends. CDR3 length: 14 residues. Germline V gene sequence: CDR1 MNHNY, CDR2 SVGAGI (reference sequence). The CDR3 sequence is CASSYPPGARGYTF. The CDR3 DNA sequence: TGTGCCAGCAGTTACCCCCCAGGGGCGAGGGGCTACACCTTC.

The chain joins TRBV28 to TRBJ1-2; D is possibly TRBD1 (5 bases). This CDR3 comprises 14 residues. The germline V gene has CDR1 MDHEN and CDR2 SYDVKM. Trimming took 2 bases from V and 4 from J, leaving 11 bases between them. The CDR3 reads CASSLGGNAYGYTF. For the CDR3, the DNA is TGTGCCAGCAGTTTAGGGGGGAATGCCTATGGCTACACCTTC.

This rearrangement joins TRBV9 to TRBJ2-5; 7 bases map to TRBD2. The V segment lost 3 bases and the J segment 4 bases; nucleotides outside the gene matches: 9. The CDR3 sequence is 15 residues long. Germline V gene data show CDR1 as SGDLS and CDR2 as YYNGEE. This CDR3 is CASSAHSGEGETQYF. CDR3 nucleotide sequence: TGTGCCAGCAGCGCACATTCTGGGGAGGGAGAGACCCAGTACTTC.

This clone is a singleton in its sample. This rearrangement joins TRBV19 to TRBJ1-2, with D possibly TRBD1 on 6 matching bases. This CDR3 comprises 15 residues. V lost 5 bases and J 0 bases, leaving 13 bases between the germline ends. Germline CDR1 reads LNHDA; CDR2 reads SQIVND (reference sequence). CDR3 nucleotide sequence: TGTGCCAGTAGTGAACAGGGACCGTCTAACTATGGCTACACCTTC. The encoded protein is CASSEQGPSNYGYTF.

The chain couples TRBV27 to TRBJ2-7; maybe TRBD1 (5 bases). This CDR3 is 14 amino acids long. Trimming took off 6 bases at V and 3 bases at J, with 15 bases between the two ends. CDR1 and CDR2 (germline): MNHEY, SMNVEV (reference sequence). The CDR3 is CASSLSRASYEQYF. DNA for the CDR3: TGTGCCAGCAGCTTGAGCAGGGCTAGCTACGAGCAGTACTTC.